This T cell receptor beta chain was obtained from a study of T cells expressing NK-cell markers. Overall study findings and caveats: What remained unclear was the HCMV specificity of expanded NKG2C+ T cell clones. The CD3+CD56-NKG2C+ fraction was also led by these clonotypes in a few donors.

With regard to this clonotype: The antigen remains undetermined.

Libraries used 5'RACE template switching adding universal primer site and UMIs. TCRdb re-called the 5' RACE reads and shows each CDR3 protein once, DNA omitted. The sample has approximately 420,000 distinct CDR3 sequences. In germline, CDR1 is SQVTM, CDR2 ANQGSEA. The CDR3 length is 13 residues. Sequenced material: blood T cells: a sorted CD56 or NKG2C T cell subset, CD4+ or CD8+ T cells, or bulk PBMC T cells (not recorded which). The genes are TRBV29-1 and TRBJ2-7; no DNA is available, so the TRBD1 call from TCRdb remains unchecked. The TCR comes from a woman aged 50 to 60 in good health. CDR3: CSVGGHGTYEQYF.